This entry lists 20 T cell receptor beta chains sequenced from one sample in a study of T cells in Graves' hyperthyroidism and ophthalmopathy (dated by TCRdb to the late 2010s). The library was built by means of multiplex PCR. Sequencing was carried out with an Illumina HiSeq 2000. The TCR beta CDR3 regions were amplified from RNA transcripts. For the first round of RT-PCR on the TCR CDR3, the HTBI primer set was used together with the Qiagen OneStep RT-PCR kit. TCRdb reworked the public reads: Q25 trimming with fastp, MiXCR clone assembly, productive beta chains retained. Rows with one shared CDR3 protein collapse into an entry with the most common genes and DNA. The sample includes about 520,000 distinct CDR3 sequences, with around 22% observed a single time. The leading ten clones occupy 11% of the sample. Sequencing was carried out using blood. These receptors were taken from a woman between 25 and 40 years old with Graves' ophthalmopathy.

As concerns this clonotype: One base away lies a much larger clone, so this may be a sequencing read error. CDR3 in DNA: TGTGCCTGGATCCTGGATGCGGGGGGAAAGTACTTC. This codes for CAWILDAGGKYF. The chain joins TRBV30 to TRBJ2-7; the match to TRBD2 covers 8 bases. V was clipped by 4 bases and J by 11 bases; unmatched bases: 10. Germline lookup yields CDR1 GTSNPN and CDR2 SVGIG (reference sequence). The CDR3 contains 12 residues.

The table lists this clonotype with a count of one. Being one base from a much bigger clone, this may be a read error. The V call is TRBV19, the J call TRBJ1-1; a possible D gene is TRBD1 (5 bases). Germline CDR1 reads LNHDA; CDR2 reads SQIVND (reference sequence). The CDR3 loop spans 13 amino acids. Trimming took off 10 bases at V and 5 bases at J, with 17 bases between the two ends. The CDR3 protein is CATRGHGETEAFF. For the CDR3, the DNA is TGTGCCACGCGCGGACATGGGGAGACTGAAGCTTTCTTT.

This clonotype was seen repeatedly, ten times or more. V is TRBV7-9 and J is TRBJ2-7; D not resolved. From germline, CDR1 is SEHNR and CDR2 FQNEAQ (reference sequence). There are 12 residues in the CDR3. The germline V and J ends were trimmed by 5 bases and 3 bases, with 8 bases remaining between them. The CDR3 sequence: CASSADGYEQYF. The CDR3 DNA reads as TGTGCCAGCAGCGCCGACGGCTACGAGCAGTACTTC.

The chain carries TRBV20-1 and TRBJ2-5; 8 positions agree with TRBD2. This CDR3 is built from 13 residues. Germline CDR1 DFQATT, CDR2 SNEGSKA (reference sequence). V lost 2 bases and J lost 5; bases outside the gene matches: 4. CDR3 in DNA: TGCAGTGCTAGACGCGGGGGGCTGGAGACCCAGTACTTC. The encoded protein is CSARRGGLETQYF.

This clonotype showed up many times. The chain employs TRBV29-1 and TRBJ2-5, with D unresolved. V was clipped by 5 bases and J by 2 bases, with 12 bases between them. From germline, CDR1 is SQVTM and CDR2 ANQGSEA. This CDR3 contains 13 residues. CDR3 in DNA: TGCAGCGTTCGTGTAGACTTGCAAGAGACCCAGTACTTC. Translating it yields CSVRVDLQETQYF.

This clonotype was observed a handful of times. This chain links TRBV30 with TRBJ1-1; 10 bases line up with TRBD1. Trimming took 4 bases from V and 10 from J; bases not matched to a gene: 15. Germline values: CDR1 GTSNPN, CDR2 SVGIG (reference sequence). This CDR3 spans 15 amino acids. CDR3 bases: TGTGCCTGGAACACCCAGGGACAGGGGCAACGTGGAGCTTTCTTT. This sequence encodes CAWNTQGQGQRGAFF.

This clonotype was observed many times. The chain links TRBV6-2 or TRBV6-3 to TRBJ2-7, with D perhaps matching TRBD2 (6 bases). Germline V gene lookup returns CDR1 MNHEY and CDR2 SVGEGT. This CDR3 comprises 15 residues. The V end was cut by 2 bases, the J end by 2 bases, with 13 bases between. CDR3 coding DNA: TGTGCCAGCAGTTACGGCGGGGACCCTACCTACGAGCAGTACTTC. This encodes CASSYGGDPTYEQYF.

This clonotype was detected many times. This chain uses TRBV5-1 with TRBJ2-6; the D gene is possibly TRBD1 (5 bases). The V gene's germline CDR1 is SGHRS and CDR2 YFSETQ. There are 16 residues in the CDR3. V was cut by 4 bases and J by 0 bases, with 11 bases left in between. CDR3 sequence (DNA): TGCGCCAGCAGCAGAATTACAGGCTCTGGGGCCAACGTCCTGACTTTC. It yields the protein CASSRITGSGANVLTF.

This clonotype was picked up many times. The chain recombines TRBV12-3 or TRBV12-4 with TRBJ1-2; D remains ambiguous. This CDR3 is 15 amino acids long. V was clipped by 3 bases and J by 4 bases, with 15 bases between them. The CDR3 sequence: CASSFDGRPAYGYTF. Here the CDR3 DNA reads TGTGCCAGCAGTTTTGACGGGCGGCCGGCCTATGGCTACACCTTC.

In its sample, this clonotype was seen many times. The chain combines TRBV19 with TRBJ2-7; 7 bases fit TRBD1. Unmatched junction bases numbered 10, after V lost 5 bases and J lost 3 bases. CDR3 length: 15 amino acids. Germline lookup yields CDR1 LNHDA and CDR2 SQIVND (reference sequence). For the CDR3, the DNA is TGTGCCAGTAGTGCCTACCAAGGACAGGTCTACGAGCAGTACTTC. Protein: CASSAYQGQVYEQYF.

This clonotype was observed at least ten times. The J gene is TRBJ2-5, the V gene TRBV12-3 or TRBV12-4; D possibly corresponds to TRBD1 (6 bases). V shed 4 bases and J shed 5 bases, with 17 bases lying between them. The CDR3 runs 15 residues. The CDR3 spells CASSSLTGKGETQYF. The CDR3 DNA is TGTGCCAGCAGTTCACTAACAGGGAAGGGGGAGACCCAGTACTTC.

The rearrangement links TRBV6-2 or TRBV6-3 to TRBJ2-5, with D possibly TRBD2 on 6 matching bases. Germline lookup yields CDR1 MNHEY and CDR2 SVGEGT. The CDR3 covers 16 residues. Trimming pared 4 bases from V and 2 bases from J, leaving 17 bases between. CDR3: CASSFPGGWDQETQYF. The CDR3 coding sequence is TGTGCCAGCAGTTTCCCCGGGGGATGGGATCAAGAGACCCAGTACTTC.

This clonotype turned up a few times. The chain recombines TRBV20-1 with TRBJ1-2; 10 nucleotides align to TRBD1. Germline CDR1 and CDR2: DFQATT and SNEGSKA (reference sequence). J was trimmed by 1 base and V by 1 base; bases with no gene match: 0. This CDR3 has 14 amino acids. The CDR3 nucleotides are TGCAGTGCTAGAGGGACAGGGGGTAACTATGGCTACACCTTC. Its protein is CSARGTGGNYGYTF.

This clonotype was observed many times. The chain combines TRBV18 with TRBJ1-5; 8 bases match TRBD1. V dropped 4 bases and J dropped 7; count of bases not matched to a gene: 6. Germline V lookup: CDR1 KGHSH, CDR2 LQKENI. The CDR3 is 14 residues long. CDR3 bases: TGTGCCAGCTCACTATTGACAGGGGAGCAGCCCCAGCATTTT. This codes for CASSLLTGEQPQHF.

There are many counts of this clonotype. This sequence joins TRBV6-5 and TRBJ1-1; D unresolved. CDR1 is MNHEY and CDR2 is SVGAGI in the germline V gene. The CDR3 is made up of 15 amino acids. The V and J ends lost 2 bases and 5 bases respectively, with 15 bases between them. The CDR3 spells CASSYDGVAKTEAFF. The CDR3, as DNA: TGTGCCAGCAGTTACGACGGGGTTGCAAAAACTGAAGCTTTCTTT.

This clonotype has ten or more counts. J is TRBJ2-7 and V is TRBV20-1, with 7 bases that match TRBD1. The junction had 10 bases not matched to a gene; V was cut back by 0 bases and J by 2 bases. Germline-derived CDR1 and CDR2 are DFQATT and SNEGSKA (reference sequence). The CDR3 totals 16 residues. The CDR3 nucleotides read TGCAGTGCTAGAGACCCTTCTTACAGGGGCGCCTACGAGCAGTACTTC. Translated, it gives CSARDPSYRGAYEQYF.

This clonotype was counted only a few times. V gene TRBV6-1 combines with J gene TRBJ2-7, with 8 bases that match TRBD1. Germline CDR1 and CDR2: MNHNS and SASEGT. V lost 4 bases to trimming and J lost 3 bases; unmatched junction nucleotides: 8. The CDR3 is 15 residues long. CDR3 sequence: CASSVPGQANYEQYF. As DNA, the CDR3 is TGTGCCAGCAGTGTACCGGGACAGGCCAACTACGAGCAGTACTTC.

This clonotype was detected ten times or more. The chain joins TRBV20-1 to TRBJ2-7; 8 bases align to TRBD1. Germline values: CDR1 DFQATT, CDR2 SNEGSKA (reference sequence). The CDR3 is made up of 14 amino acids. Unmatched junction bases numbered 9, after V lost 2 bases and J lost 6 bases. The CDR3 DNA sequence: TGCAGTGCTAGATCGAGGACAGGGACGGGCGAGCAGTACTTC. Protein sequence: CSARSRTGTGEQYF.

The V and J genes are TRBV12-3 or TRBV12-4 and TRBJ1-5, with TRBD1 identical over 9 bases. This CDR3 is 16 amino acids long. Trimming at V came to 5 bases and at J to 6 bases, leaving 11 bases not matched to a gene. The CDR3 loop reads CASSVRDRAGVQPQHF. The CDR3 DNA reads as TGTGCCAGCAGTGTCCGGGACAGGGCGGGAGTTCAGCCCCAGCATTTT.

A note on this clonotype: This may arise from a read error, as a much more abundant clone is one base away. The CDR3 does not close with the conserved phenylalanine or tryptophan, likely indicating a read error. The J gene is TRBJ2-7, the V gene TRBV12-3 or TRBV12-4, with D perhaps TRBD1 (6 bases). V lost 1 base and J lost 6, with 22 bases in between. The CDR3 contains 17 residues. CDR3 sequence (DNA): TGTGCCAGCAGTTTAGGTTTAGGGGGTTTAGGCTCTTCCGAGCAGTACTTA. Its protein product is CASSLGLGGLGSSEQYL.